This T cell receptor beta chain was identified in a study of CD8+ T cells in alopecia areata. Study-level information: For 6 to 18 months, tofacitinib was taken, and 6 months off drug followed. Study results and limitations: Tofacitinib significantly brought down scalp clonality and expanded CD8+ clones among top 100.

Extracted RNA was reverse transcribed into cDNA, the sequencing template. Measured with immunoSEQ multiplex PCR; TCRdb has only the in-frame clones, and not every one. The data contain 80,000 to 100,000 clones, about 44% of them singletons. This CDR3 region has 15 residues. V shed 0 bases and J 5 bases; nucleotides not matched to a gene: 3. Germline V gene lookup returns CDR1 LNHNV and CDR2 YYDKDF (reference sequence). Regarding treatment: oral pan-JAK inhibitor, 5-10 mg twice daily. Turning to this clone: Its antigen is unidentified.

V and J are TRBV15 and TRBJ2-5; 10 nucleotides match TRBD2. This receptor was obtained from a human donor with alopecia areata. The sequenced sample was CD8+ T cells sorted from blood, obtained at week 24, from a patient treated with tofacitinib. CDR3 in amino acids: CATSREGSGRETQYF. The CDR3 nucleotides are TGTGCCACCAGCAGAGAAGGTAGCGGGAGGGAGACCCAGTACTTC.